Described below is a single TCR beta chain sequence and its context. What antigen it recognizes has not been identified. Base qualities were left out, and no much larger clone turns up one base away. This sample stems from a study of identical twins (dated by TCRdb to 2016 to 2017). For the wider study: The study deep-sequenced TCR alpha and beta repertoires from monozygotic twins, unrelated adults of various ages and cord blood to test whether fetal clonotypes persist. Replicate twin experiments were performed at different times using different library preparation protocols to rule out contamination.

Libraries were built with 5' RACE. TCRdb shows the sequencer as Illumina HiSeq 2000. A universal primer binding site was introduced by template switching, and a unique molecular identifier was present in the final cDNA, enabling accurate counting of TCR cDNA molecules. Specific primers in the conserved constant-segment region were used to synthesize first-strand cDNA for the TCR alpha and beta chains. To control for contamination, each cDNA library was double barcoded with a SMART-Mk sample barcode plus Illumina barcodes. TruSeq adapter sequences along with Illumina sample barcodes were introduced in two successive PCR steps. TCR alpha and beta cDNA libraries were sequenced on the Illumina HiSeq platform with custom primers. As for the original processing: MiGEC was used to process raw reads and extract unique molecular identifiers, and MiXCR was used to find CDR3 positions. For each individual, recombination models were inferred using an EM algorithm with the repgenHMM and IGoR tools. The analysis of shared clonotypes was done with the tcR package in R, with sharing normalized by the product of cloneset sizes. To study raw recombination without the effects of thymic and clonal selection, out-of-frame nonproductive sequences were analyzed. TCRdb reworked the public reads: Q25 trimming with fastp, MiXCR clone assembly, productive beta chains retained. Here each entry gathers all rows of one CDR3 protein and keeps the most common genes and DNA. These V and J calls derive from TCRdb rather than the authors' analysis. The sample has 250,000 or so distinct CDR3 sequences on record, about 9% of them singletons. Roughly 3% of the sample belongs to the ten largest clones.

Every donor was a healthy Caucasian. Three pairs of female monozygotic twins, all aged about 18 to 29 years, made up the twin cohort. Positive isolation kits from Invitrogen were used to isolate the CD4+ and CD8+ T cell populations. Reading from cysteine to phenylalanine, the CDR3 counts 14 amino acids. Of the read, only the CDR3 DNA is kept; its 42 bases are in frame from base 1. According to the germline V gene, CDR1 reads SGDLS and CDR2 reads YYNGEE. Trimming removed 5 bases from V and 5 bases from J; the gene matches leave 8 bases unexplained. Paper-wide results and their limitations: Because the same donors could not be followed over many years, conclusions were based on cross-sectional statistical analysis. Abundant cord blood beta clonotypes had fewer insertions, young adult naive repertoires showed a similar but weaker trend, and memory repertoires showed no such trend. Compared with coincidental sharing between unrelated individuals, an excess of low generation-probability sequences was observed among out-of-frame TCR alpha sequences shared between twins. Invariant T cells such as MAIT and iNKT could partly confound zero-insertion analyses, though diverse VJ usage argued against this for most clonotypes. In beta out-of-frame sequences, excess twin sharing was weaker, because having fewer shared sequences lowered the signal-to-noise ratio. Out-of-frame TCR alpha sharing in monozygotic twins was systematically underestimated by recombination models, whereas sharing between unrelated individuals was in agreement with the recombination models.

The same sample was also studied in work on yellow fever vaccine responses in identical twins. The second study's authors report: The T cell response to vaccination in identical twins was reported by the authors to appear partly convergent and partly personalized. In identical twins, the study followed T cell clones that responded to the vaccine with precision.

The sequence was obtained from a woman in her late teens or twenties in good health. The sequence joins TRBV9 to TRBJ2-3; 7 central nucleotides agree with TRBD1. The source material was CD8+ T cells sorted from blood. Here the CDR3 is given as CASSDDRERDTQYF. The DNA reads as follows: TGTGCCAGCAGTGATGACAGGGAACGAGATACGCAGTATTTT.